This T cell receptor (beta chain) was recovered during a study of siplizumab effects on memory and regulatory T cells. Study results and limitations: There appeared to be greater diversity in naive T cells than in memory cells, and naive T cells seemed major contributors to the alloresponse. The suppressive capacity of proliferating Tregs from siplizumab cultures remained unconfirmed. Significant reduction of alloreactive sequences traceable to unstimulated CD4+ memory cells was observed with siplizumab.

Generated by immunoSEQ multiplex PCR, the TCRdb table keeps only in-frame clones and is missing some. The sample contains some 120,000 clones, around 94% of which appear only once. The CDR3 contains 12 residues. V was pared by 10 bases and J by 6 bases, with 8 bases of the junction left unmatched. Germline values: CDR1 MNHNY, CDR2 SVGAGI (reference sequence). As for this clone: Antigen unknown.

The gene calls are TRBV6-6 and TRBJ2-7; 8 bases are a match to TRBD1. The sequence came from a human donor in good health. Sequencing input: non-Treg CD4+ T cells sorted from blood. CDR3 coding DNA: TGTGCCACCACGGGACAGGCGTTCGAGCAGTACTTC. Protein product: CATTGQAFEQYF.